The source of this T cell receptor (beta chain) is a study of control samples from healthy donors and cancer patients. This CDR3 has 15 residues. The germline gives CDR1 MNHEY, CDR2 SVGAGI. Between the trimmed V and J ends, which lost 0 bases and 2 bases, there was a span of 11 bases. Assay: immunoSEQ multiplex PCR; the TCRdb copy retains only in-frame clones and omits some. The data show 150,000 or so clones, around 96% seen once. The genes are TRBV6-5 and TRBJ2-7; a possible D gene is TRBD1 (5 bases). The sample was blood. The TCR sequence derives from a man aged 40-49 years in good health. CDR3 DNA: TGTGCCAGCAGTTACTCCATGACAGAGACCTACGAGCAGTACTTC. It encodes CASSYSMTETYEQYF.